These 22 T cell receptor beta chains were all obtained from the same sample, sequenced in a study of T cells in Graves' hyperthyroidism and ophthalmopathy. It was RNA transcripts that yielded the amplified TCR beta CDR3 regions. When the TCR CDR3 underwent first-round RT-PCR, the HTBI primer set was used. TCRdb reanalysed the multiplex PCR reads using MiXCR and keeps one entry per CDR3 protein. The repertoire holds roughly 580,000 distinct CDR3 sequences, with about 15% as singletons. Specimen: blood. Receptors originate from a woman in her twenties or thirties with Graves' hyperthyroidism that later progressed to Graves' ophthalmopathy.

This clonotype was detected ten times or more. This chain links TRBV2 with TRBJ2-7; 10 bases are a match to TRBD1. Trimming removed 6 bases from V and 2 bases from J; junction bases left unmatched: 7. CDR3 length equals 15 residues. The V gene's germline CDR1 is SNHLY and CDR2 FYNNEI. DNA of the CDR3: TGTGCCAGCAGACGACCGGGACAGGGGACCTACGAGCAGTACTTC. Encoded protein: CASRRPGQGTYEQYF.

This clonotype was observed at least ten times. This chain connects TRBV11-2 to TRBJ2-1, with TRBD1 as a possible D gene (6 bases). V was shortened by 5 bases and J by 4 bases, with 12 bases between the two germline ends. Germline lookup yields CDR1 SGHAT and CDR2 FQNNGV. CDR3 length: 14 residues. This chain's CDR3 is CASSPPGQYNEQFF. As DNA, the CDR3 is TGTGCCAGCAGCCCGCCGGGACAATACAATGAGCAGTTCTTC.

V and J are TRBV20-1 and TRBJ2-1; a possible D gene is TRBD2 (6 bases). This CDR3 has 15 residues. Germline assignment: CDR1 DFQATT and CDR2 SNEGSKA (reference sequence). V lost 6 bases and J 0 bases, leaving 15 bases between the germline ends. CDR3 protein: CSARRGGNSYNEQFF. The CDR3 DNA reads as TGCAGTGCAAGAAGAGGCGGGAACTCCTACAATGAGCAGTTCTTC.

This clonotype was recorded many times. The rearrangement uses TRBV12-3 or TRBV12-4 and TRBJ1-5; D uncertain. With 2 bases removed from V and 1 base from J, the gap between germline ends came to 12 bases. The CDR3 spans 16 residues. CDR3 bases: TGTGCCAGCAGTTTACGAGGAGACAACAGCAATCAGCCCCAGCATTTT. Its translation: CASSLRGDNSNQPQHF.

This clonotype was recorded at least ten times. The V and J genes are TRBV12-3 or TRBV12-4 and TRBJ2-3; 7 bases are shared with TRBD1. This CDR3 has 15 residues. V dropped 6 bases and J dropped 4; count of bases not matched to a gene: 10. The CDR3 coding sequence is TGTGCCAGCAGAAAACGTCCCACAGGGGCAGATACGCAGTATTTT. Translation: CASRKRPTGADTQYF.

In this sample, this clonotype turned up many times. This chain joins TRBV7-9 and TRBJ2-7; D tentatively fits TRBD1 or TRBD2 (5 bases each). Germline V lookup: CDR1 SEHNR, CDR2 FQNEAQ (reference sequence). The CDR3 covers 16 residues. Trimming took 4 bases from V and 4 from J, leaving 20 bases between them. CDR3 sequence: CASSSNRDPASYEQYF. The CDR3 nucleotides are TGTGCCAGCAGCTCAAACCGGGACCCGGCATCGTACGAGCAGTACTTC.

In its sample, this clonotype was seen many times. This chain joins TRBV3-1 and TRBJ2-1; 14 positions agree with TRBD2. CDR1 and CDR2 (germline): LGHDT, YNNKEL (reference sequence). The CDR3 runs to 18 residues. The junction had 10 bases not matched to a gene; V was cut back by 4 bases and J by 5 bases. The CDR3 spells CASSPMGTSGSSNNEQFF. The CDR3 DNA sequence: TGTGCCAGCAGCCCAATGGGGACTAGCGGGAGTAGCAACAATGAGCAGTTCTTC.

The gene calls are TRBV4-2 and TRBJ1-1; the D is unclear. Germline loops: CDR1 LGHNA, CDR2 YNFKEQ. Trimming took 0 bases from V and 5 from J, leaving 7 bases between them. The CDR3 length is 13 residues. CDR3 in DNA: TGTGCCAGCAGCCAAGATGAGCCTACTGAAGCTTTCTTT. Translation: CASSQDEPTEAFF.

This clonotype was detected ten times or more. J is TRBJ2-1 and V is TRBV19; a weak D match, TRBD2 (6 bases). This CDR3 spans 15 amino acids. Germline CDR1 and CDR2: LNHDA and SQIVND (reference sequence). V dropped 5 bases and J dropped 2 bases, with 13 bases sitting between them. This CDR3 is CASSGDWEPYNEQFF. The CDR3 nucleotides are TGTGCCAGTAGTGGGGACTGGGAACCCTACAATGAGCAGTTCTTC.

This clonotype came up many times. J is TRBJ1-3 and V is TRBV6-1, with TRBD1 as a possible D gene (6 bases). There are 15 residues in the CDR3. The germline CDR1 and CDR2 sequences are MNHNS and SASEGT. The V gene lost 6 bases and the J gene lost 4 bases, with 16 bases spanning the gap. In DNA, the CDR3 is TGTGCCAGCAGGTCCGGGACAAAGAAGGGAAACACCATATATTTT. As protein: CASRSGTKKGNTIYF.

Ten or more counts support this clonotype. The chain is built from TRBV30 and TRBJ2-3; D remains ambiguous. V gave up 0 bases and J gave up 2 bases, with 9 bases separating them. The CDR3 covers 14 residues. CDR1 is GTSNPN, CDR2 SVGIG, per germline (reference sequence). The CDR3 coding sequence is TGTGCCTGGAGTGTACAAGGAGACACAGATACGCAGTATTTT. Amino acid sequence: CAWSVQGDTDTQYF.

This clonotype was counted once. The V and J genes are TRBV4-3 and TRBJ2-5; D unclear. Germline lookup yields CDR1 LGHNA and CDR2 YSLEER. Trimming took off 4 bases at V and 5 bases at J, with 8 bases between the two ends. The CDR3 is 12 residues long. DNA for the CDR3: TGCGCCAGCAGCCCAGCCGCGGAGACCCAGTACTTC. This encodes CASSPAAETQYF.

The sample holds a few counts of this clonotype. V gene TRBV5-6 combines with J gene TRBJ1-2; the match to TRBD1 covers 7 bases. Germline V gene data show CDR1 as SGHDT and CDR2 as YYEEEE. CDR3 length: 15 amino acids. Germline trimming cut 4 bases from V and 3 bases from J; bases unmatched to any gene: 9. This CDR3 reads CASSRETGNYYGYTF. DNA of the CDR3: TGTGCCAGCAGCCGAGAGACAGGGAATTACTATGGCTACACCTTC.

This chain links TRBV7-9 with TRBJ2-1; possible D gene TRBD1, 6 bases. V lost 5 bases, J lost 7 bases, and 24 bases lay in between. Germline assignment: CDR1 SEHNR and CDR2 FQNEAQ (reference sequence). The CDR3 runs 17 residues. This chain's CDR3 is CASSQDPDSLSTNEQFF. CDR3 nucleotide sequence: TGTGCCAGCAGCCAAGACCCGGACAGCCTGTCTACGAATGAGCAGTTCTTC.

This clonotype was observed at least ten times. The chain recombines TRBV2 with TRBJ2-2, with 10 bases that match TRBD2. The CDR3 has 15 amino acids. The V gene's germline CDR1 is SNHLY and CDR2 FYNNEI. J was trimmed by 4 bases and V by 6 bases; bases with no gene match: 5. This CDR3 is CASRLAGVGTGELFF. The CDR3 DNA follows: TGTGCCAGCAGGCTAGCGGGAGTTGGCACCGGGGAGCTGTTTTTT. Based on the CDR3 plus reference TRBV2 and TRBJ2-2, the full variable domain is EPEVTQTPSHQVTQMGQEVILRCVPISNHLYFYWYRQILGQKVEFLVSFYNNEISEKSEIFDDQFSVERPDGSNFTLKIRSTKLEDSAMYFCASRLAGVGTGELFFGEGSRLTVL.

This clonotype was counted a few times. The chain is built from TRBV27 and TRBJ1-5; TRBD1 might be the D (6 bases). V lost 4 bases and J lost 4, with 17 bases in between. CDR3 length: 16 residues. Germline values: CDR1 MNHEY, CDR2 SMNVEV (reference sequence). The CDR3 spells CASSSFEGGTNQPQHF. In DNA, the CDR3 is TGTGCCAGCAGTTCCTTCGAGGGAGGGACAAATCAGCCCCAGCATTTT.

This clonotype occurred many times. The chain is built from TRBV7-2 and TRBJ1-3; D unclear. V was clipped by 1 base and J by 1 base, with 5 bases between them. The CDR3 spans 14 residues. In germline, CDR1 is SGHTA, CDR2 FQGNSA. The CDR3 sequence is CASSLVASGNTIYF. CDR3 coding DNA: TGTGCCAGCAGCTTAGTGGCGTCTGGAAACACCATATATTTT.

This chain joins TRBV5-1 and TRBJ2-1; D gene uncertain. Germline V gives CDR1 SGHRS, CDR2 YFSETQ. Trimming removed 3 bases at V and 4 bases at J, with 8 bases between. This CDR3 spans 13 amino acids. The DNA of the CDR3 is TGCGCCAGCAGCTCAACAGTGTACAATGAGCAGTTCTTC. Amino acids: CASSSTVYNEQFF.

This clonotype was detected ten times or more. V usage is TRBV11-2 and J usage is TRBJ2-5, with D perhaps given as TRBD1 or TRBD2 (6 bases each). CDR3 length: 15 amino acids. Trimming took off 1 base at V and 4 bases at J, with 13 bases between the two ends. Germline V gives CDR1 SGHAT, CDR2 FQNNGV. CDR3 loop: CASSLAGASSETQYF. The CDR3 region has the DNA TGTGCCAGCAGCTTAGCGGGGGCAAGCTCAGAGACCCAGTACTTC.

This clonotype was observed at least ten times. This sequence joins TRBV12-3 or TRBV12-4 and TRBJ2-4; possible D gene TRBD2, 5 bases. Trimming stripped 1 base from V and 8 bases from J, with 9 bases between. CDR3 length: 13 amino acids. The CDR3 spells CASSLGGVHIQYF. Written as DNA, the CDR3 is TGTGCCAGCAGTTTAGGGGGAGTTCACATTCAGTACTTC.

This clonotype came up many times. The chain employs TRBV19 and TRBJ1-5; 8 bases map to TRBD1. V gave up 9 bases and J gave up 6 bases; unmatched junction bases: 10. The germline CDR1 and CDR2 sequences are LNHDA and SQIVND (reference sequence). This CDR3 has 14 residues. The CDR3 here is CASVRQGPSQPQHF. The CDR3 bases are TGTGCCAGCGTTCGACAGGGGCCGAGTCAGCCCCAGCATTTT.

There are many counts of this clonotype. The chain couples TRBV19 to TRBJ2-7; a possible D gene is TRBD2 (5 bases). V shed 5 bases and J shed 5 bases, with 10 bases lying between them. The CDR3 has 12 amino acids. From germline, CDR1 is LNHDA and CDR2 SQIVND (reference sequence). The CDR3 coding sequence is TGTGCCAGTAGTTCCTCGGGGAACGAGCAGTACTTC. This translates into CASSSSGNEQYF.